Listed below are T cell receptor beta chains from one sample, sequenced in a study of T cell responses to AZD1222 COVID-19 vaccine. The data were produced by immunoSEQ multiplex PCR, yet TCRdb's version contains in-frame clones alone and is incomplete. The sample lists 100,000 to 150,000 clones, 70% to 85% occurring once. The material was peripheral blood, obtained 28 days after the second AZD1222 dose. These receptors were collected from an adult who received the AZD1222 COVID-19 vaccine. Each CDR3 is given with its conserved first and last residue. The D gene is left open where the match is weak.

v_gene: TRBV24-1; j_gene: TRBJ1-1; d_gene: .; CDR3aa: CATSDPALPNTEAFF; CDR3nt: TGTGCCACCAGTGATCCTGCGTTACCGAACACTGAAGCTTTCTTT
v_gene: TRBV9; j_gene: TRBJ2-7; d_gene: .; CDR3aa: CASTKTGEGYEQYF; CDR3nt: TGTGCCAGCACCAAAACAGGGGAGGGCTACGAGCAGTACTTC
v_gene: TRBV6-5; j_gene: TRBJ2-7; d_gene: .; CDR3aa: CASSRGSNYEQYF; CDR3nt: TGTGCCAGCAGTCGGGGCTCAAACTACGAGCAGTACTTC
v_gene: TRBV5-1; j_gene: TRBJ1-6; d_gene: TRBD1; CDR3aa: CASSWTGVNSPLHF; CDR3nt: TGCGCCAGCAGCTGGACAGGGGTTAATTCACCCCTCCACTTT
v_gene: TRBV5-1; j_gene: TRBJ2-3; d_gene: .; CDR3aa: CASSLGQSTDTQYF; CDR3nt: TGCGCCAGCAGCTTGGGACAGAGCACAGATACGCAGTATTTT
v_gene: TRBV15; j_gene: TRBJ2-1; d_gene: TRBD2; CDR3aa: CATSRDRGGGNNEQFF; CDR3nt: TGTGCCACCAGCAGAGATAGGGGCGGGGGAAACAATGAGCAGTTCTTC
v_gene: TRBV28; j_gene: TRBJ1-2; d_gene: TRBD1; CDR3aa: CASTPGQGAGYTF; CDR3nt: TGTGCCAGCACCCCGGGACAGGGGGCCGGCTACACCTTC
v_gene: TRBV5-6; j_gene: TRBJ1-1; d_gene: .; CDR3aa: CASSLGGSTTEAFF; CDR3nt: TGTGCCAGCAGCTTGGGGGGCTCGACCACTGAAGCTTTCTTT
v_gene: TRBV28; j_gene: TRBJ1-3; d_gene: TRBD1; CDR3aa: CATFGQAPGNTIYF; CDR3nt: TGTGCCACATTTGGACAGGCGCCTGGAAACACCATATATTTT
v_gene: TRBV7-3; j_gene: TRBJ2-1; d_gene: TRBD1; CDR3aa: CASSPRAGTGDNEQFF; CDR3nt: TGTGCCAGCAGCCCCCGCGCCGGGACAGGGGACAATGAGCAGTTCTTC